One and the same sample provided the 23 T cell receptor beta chains below, sequenced in a study of CD8 T cells in Susac syndrome. A quantity of roughly 0.5 to 1 ug RNA underwent reverse transcription using random hexamers. TCRdb used MiXCR to reprocess the immunoSEQ multiplex PCR reads, holding one entry per CDR3 protein. The sample records 160,000 or so distinct CDR3 sequences, 90% to 95% being singletons. The material sequenced was CD4+ T cells from PBMCs. These receptors were collected from a human donor with Susac syndrome.

This sequence joins TRBV14 and TRBJ1-2; D is unclear. This CDR3 region has 14 residues. Germline values: CDR1 SGHDN, CDR2 FVKESK. V dropped 8 bases and J dropped 0 bases, with 13 bases sitting between them. The CDR3 DNA follows: TGTGCCAGCTCTCGACGATGGGCTAACTATGGCTACACCTTC. Translating gives CASSRRWANYGYTF.

V usage is TRBV10-2 and J usage is TRBJ1-6; the D gene is possibly TRBD1 (6 bases). This CDR3 region has 15 residues. V lost 4 bases to trimming and J lost 8 bases, with 15 bases between them. Per the germline V gene, CDR1 is WSHSY and CDR2 is SAAADI. The CDR3 sequence is CASSGTGFRDSPLHF. As DNA, the CDR3 is TGCGCCAGCAGTGGTACAGGGTTCCGGGATTCACCCCTCCACTTT.

This chain joins TRBV20-1 and TRBJ1-1; the match to TRBD1 covers 8 bases. V gave up 6 bases and J gave up 6 bases; unmatched junction bases: 9. CDR1 and CDR2 (germline): DFQATT, SNEGSKA (reference sequence). There are 13 residues in the CDR3. CDR3 amino acids: CSAASDRAPEAFF. DNA for the CDR3: TGCAGTGCCGCCTCGGACAGGGCCCCTGAAGCTTTCTTT.

The V and J genes are TRBV5-4 and TRBJ2-1, with D unclear. The CDR3 has 17 amino acids. V was trimmed by 0 bases and J by 10 bases, leaving 23 bases between them. Germline V CDR1 and CDR2: SGHNT, YYREEE (reference sequence). CDR3 coding DNA: TGTGCCAGCAGCTTGGCCATCGACCCCCCACCACGAGGAGAGCAGTTCTTC. It codes for CASSLAIDPPPRGEQFF.

This clonotype was picked up one time. This chain uses TRBV2 with TRBJ1-2, with D tentatively TRBD1 (6 bases). Germline CDR1 SNHLY, CDR2 FYNNEI. V lost 8 bases to trimming and J lost 2 bases, with 12 bases between them. This CDR3 is 13 amino acids long. The DNA of the CDR3 is TGTGCCAGCGCGAGGGGGAGCAACTATGGCTACACCTTC. As protein: CASARGSNYGYTF.

The chain is built from TRBV3-1 and TRBJ2-3, with D maybe TRBD2 (5 bases). Per the germline V gene, CDR1 is LGHDT and CDR2 is YNNKEL (reference sequence). The V end lost 5 bases, the J end lost 2 bases, and 11 bases lay between the germline ends. The CDR3 spans 14 residues. The CDR3 DNA is TGTGCCAGCAGCAGAGGACTTTTCACAGATACGCAGTATTTT. It translates to CASSRGLFTDTQYF.

This sequence joins TRBV5-6 and TRBJ2-3; D is ambiguous. The CDR3 has 11 residues. The V and J ends lost 7 bases and 6 bases respectively, with 9 bases between them. The germline V gene has CDR1 SGHDT and CDR2 YYEEEE. CDR3 nucleotides: TGTGCCAGCGATGAAGGTGATACGCAGTATTTT. Protein sequence: CASDEGDTQYF.

Concerning this clonotype itself: One end of the junction does not line up with germline, which may come from a read error. This chain links TRBV4-1 with TRBJ1-3, with D possibly being TRBD1 (5 bases). Germline CDR1 is MGHRA and CDR2 is YSYEKL. This CDR3 is built from 13 residues. The DNA for the CDR3 is TGCGCCAGCAGCCAAGTGCCTCGGGACGTCATTGGATTT. It is translated as CASSQVPRDVIGF.

The chain combines TRBV6-2 or TRBV6-3 with TRBJ1-1; D uncertain. V lost 2 bases to trimming and J lost 6 bases, with 4 bases between them. Germline loops: CDR1 MNHEY, CDR2 SVGEGT. This CDR3 has 11 residues. The CDR3 DNA follows: TGTGCCAGCAGTTACAGAGCTGAAGCTTTCTTT. Residues: CASSYRAEAFF.

V usage is TRBV9 and J usage is TRBJ1-4; 7 bases map to TRBD1. This CDR3 spans 15 amino acids. V shed 3 bases, J shed 5 bases, and the junction held 7 bases outside the gene matches. Germline CDR1 and CDR2: SGDLS and YYNGEE. The DNA for the CDR3 is TGTGCCAGCAGCGCCTGGACAGGCTCGAATGAAAAACTGTTTTTT. It translates to CASSAWTGSNEKLFF.

The V gene is TRBV27, the J gene TRBJ1-6; D unresolved. The CDR3 covers 15 residues. Germline CDR1 and CDR2: MNHEY and SMNVEV (reference sequence). The ends were cut back, 1 base at V and 13 bases at J, with 17 bases in the middle. The CDR3: CASSLFPDSSRPLHF. The CDR3 bases are TGTGCCAGCAGTTTATTTCCCGACTCCAGTAGGCCCCTCCACTTT.

This clonotype was observed a single time. The chain recombines TRBV14 with TRBJ1-1; TRBD1 matches at 8 bases. V trimming: 0 bases; J trimming: 14 bases; junction bases outside the gene matches: 5. Germline CDR1 is SGHDN and CDR2 is FVKESK. The CDR3 length is 12 residues. CDR3 region: CASSQDARGQFF. Written as DNA, the CDR3 is TGTGCCAGCAGCCAAGATGCCAGGGGGCAATTCTTT.

V and J are TRBV7-2 and TRBJ2-7; 7 bases fit TRBD1. Germline V gene lookup returns CDR1 SGHTA and CDR2 FQGNSA. V lost 1 base and J lost 2; bases outside the gene matches: 8. CDR3 length equals 16 residues. As DNA, the CDR3 is TGTGCCAGCAGCTTAGTAGGGACAGAGTATACCTACGAGCAGTACTTC. It translates to CASSLVGTEYTYEQYF.

The chain links TRBV18 to TRBJ2-1; D remains ambiguous. The V end was cut by 5 bases, the J end by 7 bases, with 15 bases between. Germline V gene data show CDR1 as KGHSH and CDR2 as LQKENI. This CDR3 is 14 amino acids long. The CDR3 spells CASSASWAENEQFF. The CDR3 DNA sequence: TGTGCCAGCTCAGCGTCTTGGGCGGAAAATGAGCAGTTCTTC.

The V and J genes are TRBV7-8 and TRBJ1-1; D remains unclear. Germline lookup yields CDR1 SGHVS and CDR2 FQNEAQ. CDR3 size: 15 residues. Trimming cost V 5 bases and J 1 base, with 14 bases left between them. The CDR3 here is CASSLYRGRNTEAFF. CDR3 bases: TGTGCCAGCAGCCTCTACAGAGGTAGGAACACTGAAGCTTTCTTT.

The gene calls are TRBV30 and TRBJ1-5; no clear D. Trimming pared 1 base from V and 2 bases from J, leaving 15 bases between. CDR1 and CDR2 (germline): GTSNPN, SVGIG (reference sequence). This CDR3 is built from 16 residues. The CDR3 sequence is CAWSAPGGKGNQPQHF. In DNA form, the CDR3 reads TGTGCCTGGAGTGCCCCCGGAGGGAAGGGCAATCAGCCCCAGCATTTT.

This chain joins TRBV18 and TRBJ1-5, with TRBD1 matching over 7 bases. The germline V gene has CDR1 KGHSH and CDR2 LQKENI. The CDR3 totals 16 residues. With V trimmed by 3 bases and J by 7 bases, 12 bases remained unmatched. The CDR3 spells CASSPPQTGEGQPQHF. As DNA, the CDR3 is TGTGCCAGCTCACCCCCCCAAACAGGGGAAGGACAGCCCCAGCATTTT.

The rearrangement uses TRBV13 and TRBJ1-1; no clear D. The CDR3 consists of 13 residues. V shed 1 base and J shed 4 bases, with 7 bases lying between them. Germline V gene sequence: CDR1 PRHDT, CDR2 FYEKMQ (reference sequence). DNA of the CDR3: TGTGCCAGCAGCTTAGTCCGCGGCACTGAAGCTTTCTTT. This sequence encodes CASSLVRGTEAFF. Complete variable domain (other parts from reference TRBV13 and TRBJ1-1): AAGVIQSPRHLIKEKRETATLKCYPIPRHDTVYWYQQGPGQDPQFLISFYEKMQSDKGSIPDRFSAQQFSDYHSELNMSSLELGDSALYFCASSLVRGTEAFFGQGTRLTVV.

The chain carries TRBV11-2 and TRBJ2-4; D uncertain. Deletions cut 1 base from V and 9 bases from J, with 13 bases between. Germline V lookup: CDR1 SGHAT, CDR2 FQNNGV. The CDR3 totals 14 residues. CDR3: CASSLGIRPSIQYF. CDR3 nucleotide sequence: TGTGCCAGCAGCTTAGGGATCCGCCCGAGCATTCAGTACTTC.

This clonotype appeared a single time. V and J are TRBV2 and TRBJ1-5; 7 bases fit TRBD1. V was clipped by 4 bases and J by 3 bases; unmatched bases: 3. Looked up from germline, CDR1 is SNHLY and CDR2 is FYNNEI. There are 14 residues in the CDR3. The CDR3 sequence: CASSGDSINQPQHF. For the CDR3, the DNA is TGTGCCAGCAGTGGGGACAGTATCAATCAGCCCCAGCATTTT.

This clonotype appeared a few times. This chain joins TRBV25-1 and TRBJ1-2, with TRBD1 as a possible D gene (6 bases). The V end was cut by 3 bases, the J end by 2 bases, with 7 bases between. The CDR3 sequence is 13 residues long. CDR1 and CDR2 (germline): MGHDK, SYGVNS. The CDR3 loop is CASSEQGNYGYTF. Here the CDR3 DNA reads TGTGCCAGCAGTGAGCAGGGGAACTATGGCTACACCTTC.

J is TRBJ2-7 and V is TRBV3-1; possibly TRBD1 or TRBD2 for D (6 bases each). This CDR3 contains 13 residues. V shed 4 bases and J shed 6 bases, with 13 bases lying between them. Per the germline V gene, CDR1 is LGHDT and CDR2 is YNNKEL (reference sequence). In nucleotides, the CDR3 is TGTGCCAGCAGCCTGACAAAGGGGGGCGAGCAGTACTTC. Its protein product is CASSLTKGGEQYF.

The J gene is TRBJ2-1, the V gene TRBV5-1; TRBD1 matches at 9 bases. This CDR3 has 17 amino acids. Germline V gene sequence: CDR1 SGHRS, CDR2 YFSETQ. The V segment lost 4 bases and the J segment 10 bases; nucleotides outside the gene matches: 18. The CDR3 nucleotides read TGCGCCAGCAGCCAAATCAGCGGACAGGGGCCGTCAACGGAGCAGTTCTTC. Translated: CASSQISGQGPSTEQFF.